Following are 3 T cell receptor beta chains from one sample sequenced in a study of OX40 agonist ivuxolimab in advanced cancers. TCRdb's table, derived via immunoSEQ multiplex PCR, lists solely in-frame clones and lacks some. This table holds 35,000 to 45,000 clones, about four fifths found once. Sequenced material: CD4+ or CD8+ T cells sorted from blood, taken in a trial of the OX40 agonist ivuxolimab. The receptors derive from an adult with an advanced solid tumor such as melanoma, head and neck, liver or kidney cancer.

The rearrangement uses TRBV5-6 and TRBJ2-5; D is ambiguous. CDR1 and CDR2 from the germline V gene are SGHDT and YYEEEE. The ends were cut back, 0 bases at V and 3 bases at J, with 6 bases in the middle. The CDR3 has 13 amino acids. The CDR3 DNA sequence: TGTGCCAGCAGCTTGGTCGGAGAAGAGACCCAGTACTTC. Protein product: CASSLVGEETQYF.

The rearrangement uses TRBV7-8 and TRBJ1-5; the D is unclear. Germline CDR1 SGHVS, CDR2 FQNEAQ. V was pared by 0 bases and J by 5 bases, with 8 bases between. The CDR3 runs 14 residues. The CDR3 sequence: CASSLARRDQPQHF. In nucleotides, the CDR3 is TGTGCCAGCAGCTTAGCGCGGAGAGATCAGCCCCAGCATTTT.

The rearrangement joins TRBV10-3 to TRBJ1-2, with unresolved D. Between the trimmed V and J ends, which lost 0 bases and 1 base, there was a span of 6 bases. The germline V gene has CDR1 ENHRY and CDR2 SYGVKD. This CDR3 spans 14 amino acids. CDR3 DNA: TGTGCCATCAGTGAGTCCACAGTTAACTATGGCTACACCTTC. Translating it yields CAISESTVNYGYTF.